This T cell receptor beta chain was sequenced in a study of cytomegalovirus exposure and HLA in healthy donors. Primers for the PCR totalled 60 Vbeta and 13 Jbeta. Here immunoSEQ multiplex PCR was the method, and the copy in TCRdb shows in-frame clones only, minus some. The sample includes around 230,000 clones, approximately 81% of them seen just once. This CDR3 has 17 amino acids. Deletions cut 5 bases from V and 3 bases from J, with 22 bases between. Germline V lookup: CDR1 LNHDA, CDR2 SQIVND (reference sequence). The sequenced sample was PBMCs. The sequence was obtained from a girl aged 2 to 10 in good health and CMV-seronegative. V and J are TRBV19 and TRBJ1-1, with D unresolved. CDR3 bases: TGTGCCAGTAGTCCTCGGATCTTTGTAGAGGGTCACACTGAAGCTTTCTTT. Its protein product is CASSPRIFVEGHTEAFF.